This TCR beta chain was found in a study of early T cells in non-severe SARS-CoV-2 infection. Study background: Bulk RNA isolated from unsorted whole blood underwent sequencing; chains were not paired.

CDR3 length equals 17 residues. V dropped 0 bases and J dropped 4; count of bases not matched to a gene: 6. Germline CDR1 and CDR2: LGHNA and YSLEER. Individual cDNA molecules received unique molecular identifiers during library preparation. TCRdb independently ran MiXCR on the 5' RACE reads; one entry per CDR3 protein. The data hold 40,000 or so distinct CDR3 sequences, with around 6% observed a single time. The TCR originated in an adult who was a healthcare worker with PCR-confirmed SARS-CoV-2 infection or an uninfected control (not recorded which). This chain joins TRBV4-3 and TRBJ2-3; TRBD2 agrees at 11 bases. The sequencing input was whole blood. Here the CDR3 DNA reads TGCGCCAGCAGCCAAGATGAGACTAGCGGGGTCGCAGATACGCAGTATTTT. Translation: CASSQDETSGVADTQYF.